This entry features one T cell receptor (beta chain) sequence. Its specificity is unknown. The CDR3 runs to 16 residues. V lost 4 bases, J lost 4 bases, and 13 bases stayed unmatched. Looked up from germline, CDR1 is SGHNT and CDR2 is YYREEE (reference sequence). These data come from a study of OX40 agonist ivuxolimab in advanced cancers. Overall study context: Ivuxolimab is an agonistic anti-OX40 (CD134) antibody, and patients were treated with it. Each dose-escalation patient presented with hepatocellular carcinoma, melanoma, renal cell or head and neck cancer.

Here immunoSEQ multiplex PCR was the method, and the copy in TCRdb shows in-frame clones only, minus some. This table has about 45,000 clones, roughly 86% appearing once. Whole-study results and caveats: Among the lowest peripheral clonal expansion occurred in 0.1-3.0 mg/kg partial responders. Relative to CD4+ cells, CD8+ T cells on average had more expanded clones.

The source was CD4+ or CD8+ T cells sorted from blood, collected in a trial of the OX40 agonist ivuxolimab. The rearrangement uses TRBV5-4 and TRBJ2-5, with TRBD1 matching 7 bases. The source of this sequence is an adult with an advanced solid tumor such as melanoma, head and neck, liver or kidney cancer. Here the CDR3 reads CASSLETGILGETQYF. CDR3 DNA: TGTGCCAGCAGCCTGGAGACAGGGATATTGGGAGAGACCCAGTACTTC.